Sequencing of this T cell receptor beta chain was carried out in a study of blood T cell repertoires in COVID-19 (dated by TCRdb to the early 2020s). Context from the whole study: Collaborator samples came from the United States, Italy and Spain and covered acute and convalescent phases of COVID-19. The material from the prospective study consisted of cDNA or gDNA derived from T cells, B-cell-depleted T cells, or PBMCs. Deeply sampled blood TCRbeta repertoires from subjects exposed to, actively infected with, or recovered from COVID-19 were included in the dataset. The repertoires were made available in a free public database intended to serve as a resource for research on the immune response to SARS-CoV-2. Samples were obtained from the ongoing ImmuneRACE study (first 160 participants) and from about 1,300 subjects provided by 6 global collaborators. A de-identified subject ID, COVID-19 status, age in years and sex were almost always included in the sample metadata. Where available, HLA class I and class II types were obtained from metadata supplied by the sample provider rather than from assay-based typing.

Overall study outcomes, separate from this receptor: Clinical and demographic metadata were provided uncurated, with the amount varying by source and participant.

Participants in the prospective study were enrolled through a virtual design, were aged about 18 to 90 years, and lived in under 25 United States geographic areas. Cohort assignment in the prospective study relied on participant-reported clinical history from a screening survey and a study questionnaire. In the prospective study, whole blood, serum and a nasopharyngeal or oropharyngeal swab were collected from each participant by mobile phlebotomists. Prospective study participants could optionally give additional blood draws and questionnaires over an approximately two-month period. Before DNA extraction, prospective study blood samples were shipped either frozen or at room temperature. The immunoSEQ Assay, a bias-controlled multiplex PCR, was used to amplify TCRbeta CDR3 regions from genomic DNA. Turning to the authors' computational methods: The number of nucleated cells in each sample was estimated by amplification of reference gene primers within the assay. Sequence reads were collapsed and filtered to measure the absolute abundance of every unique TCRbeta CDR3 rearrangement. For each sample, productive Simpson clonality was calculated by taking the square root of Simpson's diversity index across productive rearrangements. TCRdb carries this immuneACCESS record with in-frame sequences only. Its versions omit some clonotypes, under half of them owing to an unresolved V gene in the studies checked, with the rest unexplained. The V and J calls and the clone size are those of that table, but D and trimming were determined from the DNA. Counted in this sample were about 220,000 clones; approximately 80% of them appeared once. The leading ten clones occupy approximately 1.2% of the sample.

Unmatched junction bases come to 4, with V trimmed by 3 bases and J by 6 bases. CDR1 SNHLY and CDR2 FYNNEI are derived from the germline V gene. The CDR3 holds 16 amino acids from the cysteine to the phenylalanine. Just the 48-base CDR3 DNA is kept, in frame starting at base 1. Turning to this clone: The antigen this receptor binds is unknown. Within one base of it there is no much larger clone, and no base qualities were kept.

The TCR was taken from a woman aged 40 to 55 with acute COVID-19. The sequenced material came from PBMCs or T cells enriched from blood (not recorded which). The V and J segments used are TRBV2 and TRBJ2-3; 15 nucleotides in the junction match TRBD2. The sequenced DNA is TGTGCCAGCAGTGAGGGACTAGCGGGAGGAGGCGATACGCAGTATTTT. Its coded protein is CASSEGLAGGGDTQYF.